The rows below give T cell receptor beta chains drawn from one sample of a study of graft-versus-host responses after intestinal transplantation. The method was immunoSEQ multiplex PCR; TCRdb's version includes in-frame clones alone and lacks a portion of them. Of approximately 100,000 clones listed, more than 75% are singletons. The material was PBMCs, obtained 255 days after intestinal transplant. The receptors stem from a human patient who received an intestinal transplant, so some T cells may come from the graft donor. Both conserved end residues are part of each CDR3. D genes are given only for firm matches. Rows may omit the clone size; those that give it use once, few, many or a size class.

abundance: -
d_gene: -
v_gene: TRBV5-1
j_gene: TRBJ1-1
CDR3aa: CASSWGRNTEAFF
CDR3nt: TGCGCCAGCAGTTGGGGTCGGAACACTGAAGCTTTCTTT

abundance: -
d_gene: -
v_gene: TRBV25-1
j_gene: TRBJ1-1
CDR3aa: CASSATGPRTEAFF
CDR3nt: TGTGCCAGCAGTGCCACAGGGCCGCGCACTGAAGCTTTCTTT

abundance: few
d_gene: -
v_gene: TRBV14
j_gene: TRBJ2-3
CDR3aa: CASSPSPPGTQYF
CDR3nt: TGTGCCAGCAGCCCCTCCCCTCCTGGTACGCAGTATTTT

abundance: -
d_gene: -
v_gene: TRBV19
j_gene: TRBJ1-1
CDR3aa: CASTRETNTEAFF
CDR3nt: TGTGCCAGTACTAGGGAGACGAACACTGAAGCTTTCTTT

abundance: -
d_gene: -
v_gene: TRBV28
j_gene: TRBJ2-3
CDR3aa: CASRESTDTQYF
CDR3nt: TGTGCCAGCAGAGAAAGCACAGATACGCAGTATTTT

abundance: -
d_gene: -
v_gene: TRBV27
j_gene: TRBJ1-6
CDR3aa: CASSPGQTNSPLHF
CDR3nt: TGTGCCAGCAGTCCTGGACAGACGAATTCACCCCTCCACTTT

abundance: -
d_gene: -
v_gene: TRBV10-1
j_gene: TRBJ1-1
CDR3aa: CASSENAGANTEAFF
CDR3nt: TGCGCCAGCAGTGAAAACGCAGGGGCTAACACTGAAGCTTTCTTT

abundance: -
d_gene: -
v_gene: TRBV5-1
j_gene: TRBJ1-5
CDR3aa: CASSLVAVRGLLQNQPQHF
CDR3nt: TGCGCCAGCAGCTTGGTGGCAGTCCGGGGGTTACTCCAAAATCAGCCCCAGCATTTT

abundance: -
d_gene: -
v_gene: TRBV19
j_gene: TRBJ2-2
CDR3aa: CASRIQGSAGELFF
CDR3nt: TGTGCCAGTAGGATACAGGGATCGGCCGGGGAGCTGTTTTTT

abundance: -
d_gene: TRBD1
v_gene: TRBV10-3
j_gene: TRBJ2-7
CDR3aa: CASQGDRDRDRYEQYF
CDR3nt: TGTGCCAGCCAGGGGGACCGGGACAGGGATCGCTACGAGCAGTACTTC

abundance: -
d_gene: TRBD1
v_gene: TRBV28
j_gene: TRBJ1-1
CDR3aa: CASSLGQGVMNTEAFF
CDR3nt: TGTGCCAGCAGTCTGGGACAGGGGGTGATGAACACTGAAGCTTTCTTT

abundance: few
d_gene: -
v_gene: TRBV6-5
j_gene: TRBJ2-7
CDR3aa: CASSEGDRGEQYF
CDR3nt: TGTGCCAGCAGTGAGGGAGACAGAGGGGAGCAGTACTTC

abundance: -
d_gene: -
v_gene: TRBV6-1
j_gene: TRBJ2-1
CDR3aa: CASSVQVGNEQFF
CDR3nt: TGTGCCAGCAGTGTACAGGTGGGGAATGAGCAGTTCTTC

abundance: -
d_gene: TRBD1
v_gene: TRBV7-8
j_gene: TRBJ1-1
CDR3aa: CASSFSGTGGSEAFF
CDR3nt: TGTGCCAGCAGCTTTTCCGGGACAGGGGGCTCTGAAGCTTTCTTT

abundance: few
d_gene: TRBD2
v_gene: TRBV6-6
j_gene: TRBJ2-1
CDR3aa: CASSPGTSDYNEQFF
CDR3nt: TGTGCCAGCAGTCCCGGGACTAGCGACTACAATGAGCAGTTCTTC

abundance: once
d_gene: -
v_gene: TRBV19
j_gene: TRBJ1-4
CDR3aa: CASSDRLDANEKLFF
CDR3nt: TGTGCCAGTAGTGATAGGCTGGACGCTAATGAAAAACTGTTTTTT

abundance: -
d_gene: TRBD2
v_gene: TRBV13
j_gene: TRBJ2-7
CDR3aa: CASSGGAGGRYEQYF
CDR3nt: TGTGCCAGCAGCGGGGGAGCGGGAGGCCGCTACGAGCAGTACTTC

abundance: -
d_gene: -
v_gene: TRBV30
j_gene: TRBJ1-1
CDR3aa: CAWGRPGRVNTEAFF
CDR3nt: TGTGCCTGGGGTCGACCGGGACGGGTGAACACTGAAGCTTTCTTT

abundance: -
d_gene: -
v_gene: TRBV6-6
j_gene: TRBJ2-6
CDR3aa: CASRIQGSGANVLTF
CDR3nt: TGTGCCAGCAGGATACAGGGCTCTGGGGCCAACGTCCTGACTTTC